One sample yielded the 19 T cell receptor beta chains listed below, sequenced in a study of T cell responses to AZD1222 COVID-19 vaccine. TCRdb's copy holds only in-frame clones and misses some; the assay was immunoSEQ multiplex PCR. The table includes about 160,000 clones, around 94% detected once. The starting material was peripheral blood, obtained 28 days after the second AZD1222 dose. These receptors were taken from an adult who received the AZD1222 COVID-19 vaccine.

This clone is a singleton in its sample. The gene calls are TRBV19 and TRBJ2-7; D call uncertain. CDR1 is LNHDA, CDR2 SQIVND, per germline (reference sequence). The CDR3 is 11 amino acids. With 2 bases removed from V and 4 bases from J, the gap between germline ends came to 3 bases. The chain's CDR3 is CASSILYEQYF. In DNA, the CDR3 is TGTGCCAGTAGTATACTTTACGAGCAGTACTTC.

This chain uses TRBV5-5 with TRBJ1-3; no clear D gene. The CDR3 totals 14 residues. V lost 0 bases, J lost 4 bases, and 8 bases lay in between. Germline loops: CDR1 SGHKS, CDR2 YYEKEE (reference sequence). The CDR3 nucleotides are TGTGCCAGCAGCTTGGCCAGGTTCGGAAACACCATATATTTT. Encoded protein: CASSLARFGNTIYF. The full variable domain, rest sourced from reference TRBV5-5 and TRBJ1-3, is DAGVTQSPTHLIKTRGQQVTLRCSPISGHKSVSWYQQVLGQGPQFIFQYYEKEERGRGNFPDRFSARQFPNYSSELNVNALLLGDSALYLCASSLARFGNTIYFGEGSWLTVV.

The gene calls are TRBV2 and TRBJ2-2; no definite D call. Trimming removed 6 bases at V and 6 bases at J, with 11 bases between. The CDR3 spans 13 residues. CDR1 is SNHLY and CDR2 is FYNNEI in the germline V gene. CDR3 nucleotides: TGTGCCAGCAGGCCAAGGGATTCCGGGGAGCTGTTTTTT. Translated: CASRPRDSGELFF.

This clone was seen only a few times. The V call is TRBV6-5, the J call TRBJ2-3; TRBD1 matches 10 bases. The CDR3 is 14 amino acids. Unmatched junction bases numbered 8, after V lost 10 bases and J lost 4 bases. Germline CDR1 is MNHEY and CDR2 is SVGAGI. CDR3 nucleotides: TGTGCCACCCAGGGACAGGGGATCGCAGATACGCAGTATTTT. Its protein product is CATQGQGIADTQYF.

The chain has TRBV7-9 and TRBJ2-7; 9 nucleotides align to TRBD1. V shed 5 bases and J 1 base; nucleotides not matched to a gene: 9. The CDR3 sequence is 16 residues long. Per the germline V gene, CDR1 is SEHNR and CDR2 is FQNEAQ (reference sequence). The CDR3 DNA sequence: TGTGCCAGCAGCCAACCGCGGGACAGGGAGTCCTACGAGCAGTACTTC. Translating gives CASSQPRDRESYEQYF.

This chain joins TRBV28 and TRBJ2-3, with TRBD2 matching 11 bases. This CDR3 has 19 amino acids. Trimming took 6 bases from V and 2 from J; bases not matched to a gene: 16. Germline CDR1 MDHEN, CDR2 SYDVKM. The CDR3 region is CASSQGGFSGRVTTDTQYF. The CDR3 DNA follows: TGTGCCAGCAGCCAAGGGGGCTTTAGCGGGAGGGTAACCACAGATACGCAGTATTTT.

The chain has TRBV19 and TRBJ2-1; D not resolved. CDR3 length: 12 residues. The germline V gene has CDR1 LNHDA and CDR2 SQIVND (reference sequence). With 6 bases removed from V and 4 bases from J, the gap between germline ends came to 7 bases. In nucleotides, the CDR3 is TGTGCCAGTAGGGGCCGTTACAATGAGCAGTTCTTC. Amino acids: CASRGRYNEQFF.

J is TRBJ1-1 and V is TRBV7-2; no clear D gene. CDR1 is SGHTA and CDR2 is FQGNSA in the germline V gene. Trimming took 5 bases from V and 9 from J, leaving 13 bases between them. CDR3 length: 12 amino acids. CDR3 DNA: TGTGCCAGCAGCCCAGCAACAGTGAAAGCTTTCTTT. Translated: CASSPATVKAFF. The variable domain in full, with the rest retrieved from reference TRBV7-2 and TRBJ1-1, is GAGVSQSPSNKVTEKGKDVELRCDPISGHTALYWYRQSLGQGLEFLIYFQGNSAPDKSGLPSDRFSAERTGGSVSTLTIQRTQQEDSAVYLCASSPATVKAFFGQGTRLTVV.

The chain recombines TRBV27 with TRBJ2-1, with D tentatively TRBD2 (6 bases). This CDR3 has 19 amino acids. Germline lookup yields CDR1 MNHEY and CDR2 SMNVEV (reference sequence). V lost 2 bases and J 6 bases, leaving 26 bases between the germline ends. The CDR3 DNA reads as TGTGCCAGCAGTTTACGGGGCATCGGTGGAGGGCCGTATTCCAATGAGCAGTTCTTC. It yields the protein CASSLRGIGGGPYSNEQFF.

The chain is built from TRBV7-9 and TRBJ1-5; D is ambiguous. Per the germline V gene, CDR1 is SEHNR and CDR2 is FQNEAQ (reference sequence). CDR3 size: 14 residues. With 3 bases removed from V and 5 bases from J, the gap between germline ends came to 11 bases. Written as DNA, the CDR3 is TGTGCCAGCAGCTTCCCGGCGGATGATCAGCCCCAGCATTTT. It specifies CASSFPADDQPQHF.

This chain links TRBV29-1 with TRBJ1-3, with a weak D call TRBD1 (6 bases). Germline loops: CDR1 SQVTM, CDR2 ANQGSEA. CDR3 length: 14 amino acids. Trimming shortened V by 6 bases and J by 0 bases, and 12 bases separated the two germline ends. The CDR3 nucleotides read TGCAGCGTCGGAGGGGGTGGCTCTGGAAACACCATATATTTT. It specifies CSVGGGGSGNTIYF.

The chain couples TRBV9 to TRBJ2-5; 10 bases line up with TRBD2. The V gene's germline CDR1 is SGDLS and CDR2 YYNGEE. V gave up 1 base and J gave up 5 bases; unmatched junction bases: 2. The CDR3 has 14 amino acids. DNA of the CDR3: TGTGCCAGCAGCGTAACTAGCGGGGCGGAGACCCAGTACTTC. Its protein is CASSVTSGAETQYF.

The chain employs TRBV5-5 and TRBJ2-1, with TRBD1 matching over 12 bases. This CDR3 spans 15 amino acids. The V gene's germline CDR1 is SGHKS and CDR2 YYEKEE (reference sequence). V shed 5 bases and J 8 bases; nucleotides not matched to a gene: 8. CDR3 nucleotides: TGTGCCAGCAGTTCCGGGACAGGGGGCATCGATGAGCAGTTCTTC. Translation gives CASSSGTGGIDEQFF.

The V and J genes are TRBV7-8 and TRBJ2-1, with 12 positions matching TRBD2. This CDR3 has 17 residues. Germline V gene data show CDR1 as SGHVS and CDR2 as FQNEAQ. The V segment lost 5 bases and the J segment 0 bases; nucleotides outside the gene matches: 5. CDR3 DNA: TGTGCCAGCAGCCTGTCGGGACTAGCGGGCTCCTACAATGAGCAGTTCTTC. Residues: CASSLSGLAGSYNEQFF.

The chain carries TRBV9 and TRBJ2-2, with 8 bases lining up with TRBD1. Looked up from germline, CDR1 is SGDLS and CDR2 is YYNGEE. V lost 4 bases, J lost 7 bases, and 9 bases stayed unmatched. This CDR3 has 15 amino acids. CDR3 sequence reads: CASSPQGQVVGELFF. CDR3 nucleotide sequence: TGTGCCAGCAGCCCACAGGGACAGGTAGTCGGGGAGCTGTTTTTT.

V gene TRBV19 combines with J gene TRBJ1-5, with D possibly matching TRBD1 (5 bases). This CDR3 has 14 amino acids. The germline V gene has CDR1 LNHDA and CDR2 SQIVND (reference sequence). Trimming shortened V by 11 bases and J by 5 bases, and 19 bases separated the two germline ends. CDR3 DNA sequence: TGTGCCGCCCGCTCTTGGGGGGAGGATCAGCCCCAGCATTTT. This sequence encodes CAARSWGEDQPQHF.

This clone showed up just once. Here the CDR3 reads CASSLVANEQFF. The CDR3 DNA is TGTGCCAGCAGCTTGGTAGCAAATGAGCAGTTCTTC. The chain couples TRBV5-6 to TRBJ2-1, with D uncertain. The V end was cut by 0 bases, the J end by 7 bases, with 5 bases between. CDR1 is SGHDT and CDR2 is YYEEEE in the germline V gene. The CDR3 runs 12 residues.

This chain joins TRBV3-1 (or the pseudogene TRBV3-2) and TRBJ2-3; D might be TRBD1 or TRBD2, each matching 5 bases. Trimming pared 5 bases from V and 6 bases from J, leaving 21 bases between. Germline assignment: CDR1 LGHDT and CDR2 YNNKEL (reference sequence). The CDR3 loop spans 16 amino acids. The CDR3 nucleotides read TGTGCCAGCAGCGCGTCTACGGGACGAGTCGCCGATACGCAGTATTTT. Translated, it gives CASSASTGRVADTQYF.

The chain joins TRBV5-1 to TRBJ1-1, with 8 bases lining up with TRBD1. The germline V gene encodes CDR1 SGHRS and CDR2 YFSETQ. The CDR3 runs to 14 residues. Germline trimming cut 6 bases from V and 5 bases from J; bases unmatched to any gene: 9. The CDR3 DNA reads TGCGCCAGCACCTTATACAGGGGGACAACTGAAGCTTTCTTT. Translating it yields CASTLYRGTTEAFF.